These T cell receptor beta chains were read from a single sample in a study of beta chain features in type 1 diabetes. Sequencing was performed with immunoSEQ multiplex PCR; in TCRdb, only in-frame clones are kept and a portion is missing. In the table there are approximately 380,000 clones, more than 12% of which are singletons. The material sequenced was naive CD4+ T cells from blood. These TCRs come from a woman between 18 and 29 years old in good health. CDR3s include the opening cysteine and the closing phenylalanine or tryptophan. The order of the fields is V gene, D gene, J gene, clone size, CDR3 DNA, CDR3 protein. The D gene is left open where the match is weak. Rows give clone size only sometimes, using once, few, many, or a class for an expanded clone.

V gene: TRBV7-2; D gene: NA; J gene: TRBJ2-3; clone size: NA; CDR3 DNA: TGTGCCAGCAGCCAACAGCTGACCCGCACAGATACGCAGTATTTT; CDR3 protein: CASSQQLTRTDTQYF
V gene: TRBV7-9; D gene: TRBD2; J gene: TRBJ2-2; clone size: few; CDR3 DNA: TGTGCCAGCAGCTTTATAGCGGGAGGTCACACCGGGGAGCTGTTTTTT; CDR3 protein: CASSFIAGGHTGELFF
V gene: TRBV5-1; D gene: NA; J gene: TRBJ2-5; clone size: NA; CDR3 DNA: TGCGCCAGCAGCTTCAGTAACCAAGAGACCCAGTACTTC; CDR3 protein: CASSFSNQETQYF
V gene: TRBV27; D gene: NA; J gene: TRBJ1-2; clone size: few; CDR3 DNA: TGTGCCAGCAGTTCCGCCCTCAGGCCTGTCGGCTACACCTTC; CDR3 protein: CASSSALRPVGYTF
V gene: TRBV30; D gene: TRBD1; J gene: TRBJ2-1; clone size: few; CDR3 DNA: TGTGCCTGGAGCGAGGACAGGGGCTACAATGAGCAGTTCTTC; CDR3 protein: CAWSEDRGYNEQFF
V gene: TRBV13; D gene: NA; J gene: TRBJ1-2; clone size: NA; CDR3 DNA: TGTGCCAGCAGCTTAGTATCGACAGGTCTCATCTATGGCTACACCTTC; CDR3 protein: CASSLVSTGLIYGYTF
V gene: TRBV7-2; D gene: NA; J gene: TRBJ2-5; clone size: NA; CDR3 DNA: TGTGCCAGCAGCCCGGGGTTCCAAGAGACCCAGTACTTC; CDR3 protein: CASSPGFQETQYF
V gene: TRBV5-1; D gene: TRBD2; J gene: TRBJ2-7; clone size: few; CDR3 DNA: TGCGCCAGCAGCTCGGGACTAGCGGGACCCTACGAGCAGTACTTC; CDR3 protein: CASSSGLAGPYEQYF
V gene: TRBV2; D gene: TRBD1; J gene: TRBJ1-5; clone size: few; CDR3 DNA: TGTGCCAGCAGTGCGCAGGGGGCGCATATTGGGCCCCAGCATTTT; CDR3 protein: CASSAQGAHIGPQHF
V gene: TRBV30; D gene: NA; J gene: TRBJ2-7; clone size: few; CDR3 DNA: TGTGCCTGGAGTGTAGCAGGGTACTCCTACGAGCAGTACTTC; CDR3 protein: CAWSVAGYSYEQYF
V gene: TRBV28; D gene: NA; J gene: TRBJ1-1; clone size: NA; CDR3 DNA: TGTGCCAGTTTACCCGGGGGGCGTAGTGAAGCTTTCTTT; CDR3 protein: CASLPGGRSEAFF
V gene: TRBV5-1; D gene: NA; J gene: TRBJ2-1; clone size: few; CDR3 DNA: TGCGCCAGCAGCTTGGGGGCCGCAAGGGGCTACAATGAGCAGTTCTTC; CDR3 protein: CASSLGAARGYNEQFF
V gene: TRBV5-4; D gene: TRBD2; J gene: TRBJ2-5; clone size: NA; CDR3 DNA: TGTGCCAGCAGCTTAAGAAGCGGGAGTTGGCAGGCCGGTGTTCTAGAGACCCAGTACTTC; CDR3 protein: CASSLRSGSWQAGVLETQYF
V gene: TRBV7-9; D gene: TRBD1; J gene: TRBJ2-7; clone size: NA; CDR3 DNA: TGTGCCAGCAGCTCTACAGGGGGTGGTTACGAGCAGTACTTC; CDR3 protein: CASSSTGGGYEQYF
V gene: TRBV18; D gene: NA; J gene: TRBJ1-5; clone size: NA; CDR3 DNA: TGTGCCAGCTCACAGACACAGGATCAGCCCCAGCATTTT; CDR3 protein: CASSQTQDQPQHF
V gene: TRBV30; D gene: NA; J gene: TRBJ1-1; clone size: few; CDR3 DNA: TGTGCCTGGATGATGGTGGGGGGGATTGGGGAGAACACTGAAGCTTTCTTT; CDR3 protein: CAWMMVGGIGENTEAFF
V gene: TRBV28; D gene: TRBD1; J gene: TRBJ1-3; clone size: few; CDR3 DNA: TGTGCCAGCAGTTTTAGTACAGGGGGCTCTGGAAACACCATATATTTT; CDR3 protein: CASSFSTGGSGNTIYF
V gene: TRBV4-2; D gene: TRBD2; J gene: TRBJ2-1; clone size: NA; CDR3 DNA: TGTGCCAGCAGCCAGGACCCGGGACTAGCGTGGAGTGAGCAGTTCTTC; CDR3 protein: CASSQDPGLAWSEQFF
V gene: TRBV11-1; D gene: NA; J gene: TRBJ2-5; clone size: NA; CDR3 DNA: TGTGCCAGCAGCCTGGGGATCCGGACAGTGCTGGGGGAGACCCAGTACTTC; CDR3 protein: CASSLGIRTVLGETQYF
V gene: TRBV19; D gene: TRBD2; J gene: TRBJ2-1; clone size: few; CDR3 DNA: TGTGCCAGTAGTTCTAGGACTAGCGGGAGTTTCTATGAGCAGTTCTTC; CDR3 protein: CASSSRTSGSFYEQFF
V gene: TRBV7-9; D gene: NA; J gene: TRBJ2-1; clone size: NA; CDR3 DNA: TGTGCCAGCAGCTTTACAGGGCCCCATGAGCAGTTCTTC; CDR3 protein: CASSFTGPHEQFF
V gene: TRBV28; D gene: NA; J gene: TRBJ2-7; clone size: few; CDR3 DNA: TGTGCCAGCAGTTTACCCAGCTACGAGCAGTACTTC; CDR3 protein: CASSLPSYEQYF